This section outlines one TCR beta chain sequence together with its context. The antigen is not known. Healthy people donating bone marrow made up the donors. Researchers ran the PCR with 60 Vbeta and 13 Jbeta primers. The assay was immunoSEQ multiplex PCR, and TCRdb's table has in-frame clones only and misses some. Of 82,000 or so clones listed, roughly 80% are singletons. The entry originates in a study of cytomegalovirus exposure and HLA in healthy donors. Findings and limits, study-wide: Previously analyzed data showed that most TCR beta V segments were productive at a frequency of about 90% or about 30%. For cytomegalovirus status, the classifier reportedly gave diagnoses with high specificity and sensitivity.

Germline V gene data show CDR1 as MDHEN and CDR2 as SYDVKM. V lost 6 bases and J lost 7, with 12 bases in between. The length of the CDR3 is 13 residues. The TCR was taken from a woman aged 50 to 60 in good health and CMV-seropositive. Material for sequencing was PBMCs. The chain is built from TRBV28 and TRBJ1-4; D gene uncertain. The CDR3 protein is CASSPGGSEKLFF. The CDR3 DNA follows: TGTGCCAGCAGCCCAGGTGGGAGTGAAAAACTGTTTTTT. The whole variable domain, remainder taken from reference TRBV28 and TRBJ1-4, is DVKVTQSSRYLVKRTGEKVFLECVQDMDHENMFWYRQDPGLGLRLIYFSYDVKMKEKGDIPEGYSVSREKKERFSLILESASTNQTSMYLCASSPGGSEKLFFGSGTQLSVL.